The 30 T cell receptor beta chains below come from one sample, sequenced in a study of OX40 agonist ivuxolimab in advanced cancers. The protocol was immunoSEQ multiplex PCR, while the TCRdb copy is restricted to in-frame clones and leaves out a portion. This sample has tens of thousands of clones, with 88% found just once. This sample comprised CD4+ or CD8+ T cells sorted from blood, obtained in a trial of the OX40 agonist ivuxolimab. The receptors were gathered from an adult with an advanced solid tumor such as melanoma, head and neck, liver or kidney cancer.

The chain couples TRBV25-1 to TRBJ2-3; no firm D call. Trimming removed 7 bases from V and 9 bases from J, with 11 bases in between. The V gene's germline CDR1 is MGHDK and CDR2 SYGVNS. The CDR3 runs 11 residues. CDR3 sequence: CASTSALTQYF. The CDR3 bases are TGTGCCAGCACATCAGCGTTGACGCAGTATTTT.

V is TRBV19 and J is TRBJ2-7; the D gene is possibly TRBD2 (5 bases). Per germline, CDR1 LNHDA and CDR2 SQIVND (reference sequence). The CDR3 is 14 residues long. Trimming pared 5 bases from V and 4 bases from J, leaving 15 bases between. This chain's CDR3 is CASSVTGGWYEQYF. The CDR3 nucleotides read TGTGCCAGTAGTGTTACGGGCGGGTGGTACGAGCAGTACTTC.

The CDR3 loop is CASKGGIRANQPQHF. The CDR3, as DNA: TGTGCCAGCAAAGGAGGCATCAGGGCCAATCAGCCCCAGCATTTT. V is TRBV6-5 and J is TRBJ1-5; D might be TRBD1 (5 bases). V shed 7 bases and J shed 3 bases, with 16 bases lying between them. Germline values: CDR1 MNHEY, CDR2 SVGAGI. The CDR3 is 15 residues long.

The chain couples TRBV19 to TRBJ2-5; 7 bases fit TRBD1. There are 14 residues in the CDR3. Germline V CDR1 and CDR2: LNHDA, SQIVND (reference sequence). The V gene end was trimmed by 7 bases and the J gene end by 5 bases; junction bases not matched to a gene: 10. CDR3 nucleotides: TGTGCCAGTAAGGGCAGGGGGATCGGGGAGACCCAGTACTTC. Its translation is CASKGRGIGETQYF.

The chain carries TRBV29-1 and TRBJ2-1, with TRBD2 matching 12 bases. CDR1 is SQVTM, CDR2 ANQGSEA, per germline. CDR3 length equals 14 residues. The J segment lost 3 bases and the V segment lost 7 bases, leaving 4 bases of the junction unmatched. In DNA form, the CDR3 reads TGCAGCGCTGGACTAGCGGGGCACTACAATGAGCAGTTCTTC. This gives the protein CSAGLAGHYNEQFF.

CDR3 amino acids: CASSNRGGGKNIQYF. The DNA for the CDR3 is TGTGCCAGCAGCAATCGAGGGGGGGGCAAAAACATTCAGTACTTC. This rearrangement joins TRBV27 to TRBJ2-4; TRBD2 is a possible D gene (7 bases). CDR1 MNHEY and CDR2 SMNVEV come from the germline V gene (reference sequence). V was cut by 6 bases and J by 3 bases, with 15 bases left in between. This CDR3 region has 15 residues.

The V call is TRBV15, the J call TRBJ1-1; D gene uncertain. The V end lost 0 bases, the J end lost 3 bases, and 8 bases lay between the germline ends. The CDR3 extends over 14 amino acids. CDR1 and CDR2 from the germline V gene are LNHNV and YYDKDF (reference sequence). This chain's CDR3 is CATSRDGRDTEAFF. CDR3 sequence (DNA): TGTGCCACCAGCAGAGATGGGAGGGACACTGAAGCTTTCTTT.

This clone was seen a few times. V and J are TRBV18 and TRBJ1-2, with D tentatively TRBD1 (6 bases). CDR3 length equals 14 residues. Trimming cost V 0 bases and J 5 bases, with 10 bases left between them. CDR1 and CDR2 from the germline V gene are KGHSH and LQKENI. The CDR3, as DNA: TGTGCCAGCTCACCACCCCGGGACAATTATGGCTACACCTTC. This translates into CASSPPRDNYGYTF.

This sequence joins TRBV9 and TRBJ2-7; D unclear. CDR3 length: 11 residues. Trimming took 3 bases from V and 6 from J, leaving 7 bases between them. The germline V gene encodes CDR1 SGDLS and CDR2 YYNGEE. CDR3 sequence: CASSGKSEQYF. The CDR3 DNA follows: TGTGCCAGCAGCGGCAAATCCGAGCAGTACTTC.

This clone has a handful of counts. V is TRBV7-6 and J is TRBJ1-1, with D uncertain. This CDR3 region has 13 residues. Germline V CDR1 and CDR2: SGHVS, FNYEAQ. The V gene lost 5 bases and the J gene lost 2 bases, with 9 bases spanning the gap. The CDR3 protein is CASSLDHNTEAFF. CDR3 nucleotides: TGTGCCAGCAGCCTCGACCATAACACTGAAGCTTTCTTT.

The chain joins TRBV5-1 to TRBJ2-5; D might be TRBD1 or TRBD2, each matching 5 bases. V was clipped by 0 bases and J by 5 bases, with 14 bases between them. In germline, CDR1 is SGHRS, CDR2 YFSETQ. The CDR3 runs 15 residues. CDR3 loop: CASSLGAGREETQYF. The CDR3 coding sequence is TGCGCCAGCAGCTTGGGAGCAGGGAGAGAGGAGACCCAGTACTTC.

This clone has more than one count but fewer than ten. This sample also contains other DNA sequences that code for the same CDR3. This chain links TRBV10-3 with TRBJ2-7; 8 nucleotides align to TRBD1. J gave up 4 bases and V 3 bases, and 2 bases lay outside the gene matches. The CDR3 contains 13 residues. The V gene's germline CDR1 is ENHRY and CDR2 SYGVKD. The DNA of the CDR3 is TGTGCCATCAGTGACAGGGGGCGGTACGAGCAGTACTTC. It codes for CAISDRGRYEQYF.

This chain uses TRBV5-8 with TRBJ2-7; D is perhaps TRBD1 or TRBD2 (6 bases each). V was cut by 6 bases and J by 5 bases, with 30 bases left in between. The V gene's germline CDR1 is SGHTS and CDR2 YDEGEE. The CDR3 loop spans 18 amino acids. Written as DNA, the CDR3 is TGTGCCAGCACCGCCGCCTTTGGCCAACCGGGGGCAGGGGACGAGCAGTACTTC. Protein: CASTAAFGQPGAGDEQYF.

The rearrangement uses TRBV29-1 and TRBJ2-1, with 9 bases lining up with TRBD1. In germline, CDR1 is SQVTM, CDR2 ANQGSEA. J gave up 11 bases and V 5 bases, and 4 bases lay outside the gene matches. The CDR3 sequence is 11 residues long. The CDR3 region is CSVHRGLKQFF. CDR3 in DNA: TGCAGCGTTCACAGGGGGCTGAAGCAGTTCTTC.

The CDR3 coding sequence is TGTGCCAGCAGCCAAGATAGACGGGGGGGGTACAATGAGCAGTTCTTC. This translates into CASSQDRRGGYNEQFF. The J gene is TRBJ2-1, the V gene TRBV4-2; TRBD2 matches 8 bases. Looked up from germline, CDR1 is LGHNA and CDR2 is YNFKEQ. This CDR3 comprises 16 residues. Trimming cost V 0 bases and J 4 bases; bases outside gene matches: 5.

This rearrangement joins TRBV5-4 to TRBJ2-7; possibly TRBD1 for D (5 bases). Per the germline V gene, CDR1 is SGHNT and CDR2 is YYREEE (reference sequence). Trimming pared 0 bases from V and 2 bases from J, leaving 9 bases between. This CDR3 has 14 amino acids. The CDR3 region is CASSLETAAYEQYF. CDR3 nucleotide sequence: TGTGCCAGCAGCTTGGAGACAGCAGCCTACGAGCAGTACTTC.

The V and J genes are TRBV6-6 and TRBJ1-2; tentatively, D is TRBD1 (5 bases). The CDR3 extends over 13 amino acids. Germline loops: CDR1 MNHNY, CDR2 SVGAGI (reference sequence). V gave up 6 bases and J gave up 13 bases, with 21 bases separating them. The CDR3 reads CASRNGGEEVITF. CDR3 nucleotide sequence: TGTGCCAGCAGGAACGGGGGGGAGGAAGTGATCACCTTC.

This chain connects TRBV6-4 to TRBJ2-1; no clear D gene. This CDR3 is 10 amino acids long. Germline CDR1 MRHNA, CDR2 SNTAGT. Trimming cost V 7 bases and J 15 bases, with 13 bases left between them. The CDR3 sequence is CASIRQVLFF. CDR3 DNA: TGTGCCAGCATTAGGCAGGTACTGTTCTTC.

The CDR3 is CASAGGGANEKLFF. DNA of the CDR3: TGTGCCAGTGCCGGGGGGGGTGCCAATGAAAAACTGTTTTTT. The chain is built from TRBV19 and TRBJ1-4, with D perhaps TRBD1 (5 bases). Trimming removed 8 bases at V and 5 bases at J, with 15 bases between. The CDR3 totals 14 residues. CDR1 LNHDA and CDR2 SQIVND come from the germline V gene (reference sequence). The complete variable domain, with remaining parts taken from reference TRBV19 and TRBJ1-4, reads DGGITQSPKYLFRKEGQNVTLSCEQNLNHDAMYWYRQDPGQGLRLIYYSQIVNDFQKGDIAEGYSVSREKKESFPLTVTSAQKNPTAFYLCASAGGGANEKLFFGSGTQLSVL.

This clone was picked up one time. This chain links TRBV6-5 with TRBJ2-7, with D perhaps TRBD2 (6 bases). Trimming pared 9 bases from V and 6 bases from J, leaving 18 bases between. The germline V gene encodes CDR1 MNHEY and CDR2 SVGAGI. The CDR3 has 13 residues. CDR3 nucleotides: TGTGCCAGTACCGGGACTCAACTCTCCGAGCAGTACTTC. This sequence encodes CASTGTQLSEQYF.

The V call is TRBV28, the J call TRBJ2-5; D uncertain. This CDR3 has 13 residues. Per germline, CDR1 MDHEN and CDR2 SYDVKM. V gave up 2 bases and J gave up 3 bases, with 7 bases separating them. The CDR3 is CASSLQIEETQYF. The CDR3, as DNA: TGTGCCAGCAGTTTACAAATTGAAGAGACCCAGTACTTC. Based on the CDR3 plus reference TRBV28 and TRBJ2-5, the full variable domain is DVKVTQSSRYLVKRTGEKVFLECVQDMDHENMFWYRQDPGLGLRLIYFSYDVKMKEKGDIPEGYSVSREKKERFSLILESASTNQTSMYLCASSLQIEETQYFGPGTRLLVL.

The genes are TRBV7-2 and TRBJ2-7; TRBD2 matches 9 bases. Unmatched junction bases numbered 13, after V lost 5 bases and J lost 2 bases. CDR3 length equals 17 residues. Germline values: CDR1 SGHTA, CDR2 FQGNSA. The CDR3 is CASSRLFSRGGAYEQYF. Here the CDR3 DNA reads TGTGCCAGCAGCCGCCTTTTTAGTCGCGGGGGGGCCTACGAGCAGTACTTC.

The V gene is TRBV10-3, the J gene TRBJ2-3; D unresolved. Trimming shortened V by 7 bases and J by 2 bases, and 7 bases separated the two germline ends. This CDR3 contains 12 residues. Germline-derived CDR1 and CDR2 are ENHRY and SYGVKD. This chain's CDR3 is CAIKANTDTQYF. CDR3 DNA sequence: TGTGCCATCAAGGCTAACACAGATACGCAGTATTTT.

Only one count was recorded for this clone. The chain is built from TRBV9 and TRBJ2-5, with a weak D call TRBD2 (6 bases). The germline V and J ends were trimmed by 0 bases and 1 base, with 10 bases remaining between them. Per germline, CDR1 SGDLS and CDR2 YYNGEE. The CDR3 runs to 15 residues. The CDR3 nucleotides are TGTGCCAGCAGCGTAGCTACGGGAGTCCAAGAGACCCAGTACTTC. It yields the protein CASSVATGVQETQYF.

The gene calls are TRBV7-9 and TRBJ2-7; TRBD2 might be the D (6 bases). The CDR3 is 14 residues long. Germline values: CDR1 SEHNR, CDR2 FQNEAQ (reference sequence). V lost 5 bases and J lost 7, with 18 bases in between. CDR3 coding DNA: TGTGCCAGCAGCACCACCGGCCCGGGGAGGGAGCAGTACTTC. Encoded protein: CASSTTGPGREQYF.

The chain carries TRBV4-2 and TRBJ2-3; 11 bases map to TRBD2. This CDR3 contains 17 residues. J gave up 3 bases and V 0 bases, and 5 bases lay outside the gene matches. CDR1 is LGHNA and CDR2 is YNFKEQ in the germline V gene. The CDR3 DNA reads TGTGCCAGCAGCCAAGAGATAGCGGGAGGGCCGACAGATACGCAGTATTTT. It is translated as CASSQEIAGGPTDTQYF.

The rearrangement links TRBV18 to TRBJ2-7, with D possibly being TRBD1 or TRBD2 (5 bases each). The CDR3 has 16 amino acids. Germline V gene lookup returns CDR1 KGHSH and CDR2 LQKENI. V lost 2 bases and J 0 bases, leaving 14 bases between the germline ends. This CDR3 reads CASSPLPGTTSYEQYF. The CDR3 bases are TGTGCCAGCTCACCATTGCCAGGGACGACCTCCTACGAGCAGTACTTC. The entire variable domain, with the rest obtained from reference TRBV18 and TRBJ2-7, is as follows: NAGVMQNPRHLVRRRGQEARLRCSPMKGHSHVYWYRQLPEEGLKFMVYLQKENIIDESGMPKERFSAEFPKEGPSILRIQQVVRGDSAAYFCASSPLPGTTSYEQYFGPGTRLTVT.

This rearrangement joins TRBV5-1 to TRBJ2-2, with 7 bases identical to TRBD1. Germline CDR1 and CDR2: SGHRS and YFSETQ. The V gene end was trimmed by 3 bases and the J gene end by 8 bases; junction bases not matched to a gene: 7. CDR3 length: 14 residues. CDR3 loop: CASSYFQDRGELFF. The CDR3, as DNA: TGCGCCAGCAGCTATTTCCAGGACAGGGGGGAGCTGTTTTTT.

V gene TRBV10-1 combines with J gene TRBJ2-7, with 10 bases matching TRBD1. V was pared by 3 bases and J by 2 bases, with 4 bases of the junction left unmatched. Germline-derived CDR1 and CDR2 are WNHNN and SYGVQD (reference sequence). The CDR3 runs to 15 residues. CDR3 sequence: CASSDRDRGTYEQYF. In DNA form, the CDR3 reads TGCGCCAGCAGTGACCGGGACAGGGGAACCTACGAGCAGTACTTC.

CDR3 loop: CATATGSGELFF. The CDR3 DNA reads TGTGCCACCGCCACTGGGTCCGGGGAGCTGTTTTTT. The V and J genes are TRBV15 and TRBJ2-2; D call uncertain. Trimming cost V 8 bases and J 6 bases, with 10 bases left between them. This CDR3 is built from 12 residues. Germline lookup yields CDR1 LNHNV and CDR2 YYDKDF (reference sequence). Full variable domain (rest looked up from reference TRBV15 and TRBJ2-2): DAMVIQNPRYQVTQFGKPVTLSCSQTLNHNVMYWYQQKSSQAPKLLFHYYDKDFNNEADTPDNFQSRRPNTSFCFLDIRSPGLGDTAMYLCATATGSGELFFGEGSRLTVL.